This passage covers 27 T cell receptor beta chains from one sample sequenced in a study of blood T cell repertoires in COVID-19. Libraries were prepared by immunoSEQ multiplex PCR; TCRdb keeps only in-frame clonotypes and omits some of them. Here the sample spans 140,000 to 150,000 clones, roughly 80% being singletons. The sequencing sample was made of peripheral blood. These receptors were taken from a man aged 65 to 85 who had recovered from COVID-19.

The rearrangement joins TRBV15 to TRBJ1-1; D is unresolved. Germline CDR1 reads LNHNV; CDR2 reads YYDKDF (reference sequence). V was shortened by 4 bases and J by 0 bases, with 6 bases between the two germline ends. The CDR3 is made up of 13 amino acids. The CDR3 coding sequence is TGTGCCACCAGCAATTATATGAACACTGAAGCTTTCTTT. Translating gives CATSNYMNTEAFF.

The chain is built from TRBV6-5 and TRBJ1-1; maybe TRBD1 (6 bases). Germline V CDR1 and CDR2: MNHEY, SVGAGI. The V end was cut by 5 bases, the J end by 6 bases, with 10 bases between. The CDR3 spans 12 residues. The CDR3 DNA reads as TGTGCCAGCAGTATACAGGGATCTGAAGCTTTCTTT. Amino acids: CASSIQGSEAFF.

This clone has just one count. This rearrangement joins TRBV10-1 to TRBJ2-3; D is undetermined. Germline CDR1 is WNHNN and CDR2 is SYGVQD (reference sequence). The CDR3 is made up of 15 amino acids. Trimming took off 2 bases at V and 0 bases at J, with 9 bases between the two ends. The CDR3 reads CASSESVGSTDTQYF. The DNA for the CDR3 is TGCGCCAGCAGTGAGAGTGTTGGCAGCACAGATACGCAGTATTTT.

The gene calls are TRBV9 and TRBJ2-1; 16 nucleotides line up with TRBD2. The V segment lost 0 bases and the J segment 5 bases; nucleotides outside the gene matches: 11. Germline V lookup: CDR1 SGDLS, CDR2 YYNGEE. The CDR3 extends over 20 amino acids. CDR3 nucleotide sequence: TGTGCCAGCAGCGTAGCGTATGGGACTAGCGGGAGGGCCGCGAACAATGAGCAGTTCTTC. Its protein is CASSVAYGTSGRAANNEQFF.

V gene TRBV6-4 combines with J gene TRBJ2-3; 8 bases line up with TRBD2. In germline, CDR1 is MRHNA, CDR2 SNTAGT. The CDR3 length is 15 residues. The V segment lost 4 bases and the J segment 0 bases; nucleotides outside the gene matches: 3. The CDR3 here is CASSAGGGSTDTQYF. CDR3 sequence (DNA): TGTGCCAGCAGTGCGGGAGGGGGTAGCACAGATACGCAGTATTTT.

There are a few counts of this clone. This sequence joins TRBV29-1 and TRBJ1-2; 10 positions agree with TRBD1. Trimming took 6 bases from V and 8 from J; bases not matched to a gene: 6. CDR3 length: 12 residues. Germline lookup yields CDR1 SQVTM and CDR2 ANQGSEA. CDR3 protein: CSVRDRGEGYTF. The CDR3 nucleotides read TGCAGCGTCCGGGACAGGGGAGAAGGCTACACCTTC.

This clone appeared once. The chain employs TRBV12-5 and TRBJ2-3; TRBD1 might be the D (5 bases). Germline loops: CDR1 LGHNT, CDR2 FRNRAP. The CDR3 totals 15 residues. The V end was cut by 0 bases, the J end by 4 bases, with 11 bases between. CDR3 sequence: CASGLVLGPADTQYF. DNA of the CDR3: TGTGCTAGTGGTTTGGTATTGGGGCCCGCAGATACGCAGTATTTT.

The chain couples TRBV27 to TRBJ2-1; 9 bases are a match to TRBD2. With V trimmed by 5 bases and J by 9 bases, 11 bases remained unmatched. In germline, CDR1 is MNHEY, CDR2 SMNVEV (reference sequence). CDR3 length equals 15 residues. DNA for the CDR3: TGTGCCAGCAGTCCCTGGGTAGCGGGAGACCCTGAGCAGTTCTTC. Its protein is CASSPWVAGDPEQFF.

This sequence joins TRBV13 and TRBJ2-7, with 11 bases lining up with TRBD2. Germline V gives CDR1 PRHDT, CDR2 FYEKMQ (reference sequence). The length of the CDR3 is 16 residues. With V trimmed by 5 bases and J by 3 bases, 9 bases remained unmatched. CDR3 sequence reads: CASSPAPGTSGYEQYF. The CDR3 region has the DNA TGTGCCAGCAGCCCAGCTCCCGGGACTAGCGGCTACGAGCAGTACTTC.

The chain joins TRBV4-1 to TRBJ2-7; D call uncertain. CDR1 and CDR2 (germline): MGHRA, YSYEKL. V was clipped by 3 bases and J by 6 bases, with 12 bases between them. The CDR3 is 13 residues long. This CDR3 is CASSHPVSGEQYF. The CDR3 DNA reads TGCGCCAGCAGCCACCCGGTTTCAGGCGAGCAGTACTTC.

For this clone: One end of the junction does not line up with germline, which may come from a read error. J is TRBJ1-2 and V is TRBV18; D remains unclear. The CDR3 sequence is 13 residues long. In germline, CDR1 is KGHSH, CDR2 LQKENI. CDR3 DNA: TGTGCCAGCTCCCCACCCGTGGGAGATGGCTACACCTTC. Its translation: CASSPPVGDGYTF.

This chain connects TRBV19 to TRBJ1-1; TRBD1 matches at 7 bases. In germline, CDR1 is LNHDA, CDR2 SQIVND (reference sequence). CDR3 size: 14 residues. Germline trimming cut 3 bases from V and 8 bases from J; bases unmatched to any gene: 9. The CDR3 sequence: CASSIYLRTGEAFF. CDR3 bases: TGTGCCAGTAGTATTTATCTTAGGACAGGCGAAGCTTTCTTT.

As DNA, the CDR3 is TGTGCCAGCAGCCCTATTGGGCGAGGGGGACAGAACTATGGCTACACCTTC. It encodes CASSPIGRGGQNYGYTF. The chain employs TRBV28 and TRBJ1-2; 7 bases match TRBD1. V shed 6 bases, J shed 2 bases, and the junction held 15 bases outside the gene matches. Germline-derived CDR1 and CDR2 are MDHEN and SYDVKM. The CDR3 has 17 residues.

This clone was seen at least ten times. The gene calls are TRBV5-1 and TRBJ2-7; TRBD1 matches 8 bases. With V trimmed by 4 bases and J by 3 bases, 6 bases remained unmatched. Looked up from germline, CDR1 is SGHRS and CDR2 is YFSETQ. This CDR3 has 14 residues. The CDR3 reads CASSVGQGGYEQYF. CDR3 bases: TGCGCCAGCAGCGTCGGACAGGGAGGCTACGAGCAGTACTTC.

V gene TRBV9 combines with J gene TRBJ2-4; 8 bases map to TRBD1. This CDR3 has 19 amino acids. With V trimmed by 3 bases and J by 0 bases, 14 bases remained unmatched. CDR1 is SGDLS, CDR2 YYNGEE, per germline. Written as DNA, the CDR3 is TGTGCCAGCAGCGCCAAGACAGGGGAAGACAAACTAGCCAAAAACATTCAGTACTTC. Translating gives CASSAKTGEDKLAKNIQYF.

V usage is TRBV10-2 and J usage is TRBJ1-5; weak D call: TRBD1 (5 bases). Germline loops: CDR1 WSHSY, CDR2 SAAADI. This CDR3 region has 14 residues. V lost 6 bases and J 1 base, leaving 10 bases between the germline ends. The CDR3 loop is CASSLDTSNQPQHF. The CDR3 DNA reads TGCGCCAGCAGCCTGGACACCAGCAATCAGCCCCAGCATTTT.

The chain carries TRBV28 and TRBJ2-7; TRBD2 might be the D (5 bases). Germline loops: CDR1 MDHEN, CDR2 SYDVKM. Trimming took off 5 bases at V and 2 bases at J, with 13 bases between the two ends. The CDR3 totals 14 residues. The CDR3, as DNA: TGTGCCAGCAGTCCGTTAGCGATAACCTACGAGCAGTACTTC. Residues: CASSPLAITYEQYF.

This chain uses TRBV2 with TRBJ2-1; no clear D. CDR3 size: 12 residues. V was trimmed by 3 bases and J by 7 bases, leaving 7 bases between them. Germline values: CDR1 SNHLY, CDR2 FYNNEI. CDR3 in amino acids: CASSEVTNEQFF. The CDR3 DNA reads as TGTGCCAGCAGTGAGGTAACTAATGAGCAGTTCTTC.

The V call is TRBV7-2, the J call TRBJ2-7, with 9 bases that match TRBD2. V shed 2 bases and J 6 bases; nucleotides not matched to a gene: 8. This CDR3 comprises 15 residues. Germline values: CDR1 SGHTA, CDR2 FQGNSA. The CDR3 protein is CASSLLASGKGEQYF. In DNA form, the CDR3 reads TGTGCCAGCAGCTTATTGGCTAGCGGGAAAGGCGAGCAGTACTTC.

This clone was detected only a few times. The chain joins TRBV6-5 to TRBJ2-1, with 8 bases matching TRBD2. CDR1 and CDR2 from the germline V gene are MNHEY and SVGAGI. This CDR3 has 13 residues. V trimming: 4 bases; J trimming: 7 bases; junction bases outside the gene matches: 3. The CDR3 reads CASSLAGPNEQFF. Here the CDR3 DNA reads TGTGCCAGCAGTTTAGCGGGACCGAATGAGCAGTTCTTC.

This chain uses TRBV19 with TRBJ2-4, with D possibly being TRBD1 (6 bases). With 3 bases removed from V and 6 bases from J, the gap between germline ends came to 15 bases. The germline V gene has CDR1 LNHDA and CDR2 SQIVND (reference sequence). The CDR3 spans 15 residues. The CDR3 protein is CASSMGARQINIQYF. The DNA for the CDR3 is TGTGCCAGTAGTATGGGGGCCAGACAGATAAACATTCAGTACTTC.

The V call is TRBV6-2 or TRBV6-3, the J call TRBJ1-5, with D possibly TRBD1 on 5 matching bases. Trimming removed 0 bases from V and 5 bases from J, with 17 bases in between. The CDR3 length is 17 residues. Looked up from germline, CDR1 is MNHEY and CDR2 is SVGEGT. Here the CDR3 reads CASSYSFYRDLYQPQHF. CDR3 sequence (DNA): TGTGCCAGCAGTTACTCCTTCTACCGGGACTTGTATCAGCCCCAGCATTTT.

The rearrangement links TRBV6-5 to TRBJ1-1, with 9 bases fitting TRBD1. J lost 6 bases, V lost 5 bases, and 4 bases had no gene match. CDR3 length: 13 residues. The germline gives CDR1 MNHEY, CDR2 SVGAGI. CDR3 residues: CASSRDRDSEAFF. For the CDR3, the DNA is TGTGCCAGCAGTCGGGACAGGGATTCTGAAGCTTTCTTT.

The V and J genes are TRBV4-1 and TRBJ1-6; the match to TRBD1 covers 7 bases. The germline V gene encodes CDR1 MGHRA and CDR2 YSYEKL. The CDR3 is made up of 15 amino acids. The V segment lost 3 bases and the J segment 5 bases; nucleotides outside the gene matches: 4. The CDR3 region is CASSHRDRDNSPLHF. The CDR3 DNA reads as TGCGCCAGCAGCCATAGGGACAGAGATAATTCACCCCTCCACTTT.

V gene TRBV10-2 combines with J gene TRBJ2-5; 7 bases map to TRBD1. Germline CDR1 is WSHSY and CDR2 is SAAADI. V lost 0 bases and J lost 4; bases outside the gene matches: 11. The CDR3 is made up of 17 amino acids. CDR3 in DNA: TGCGCCAGCAGTGAGTCGATGAGGGGGCGAGGGTTAGAGACCCAGTACTTC. Its translation: CASSESMRGRGLETQYF.

This chain connects TRBV11-3 to TRBJ2-1; TRBD2 agrees at 7 bases. The CDR3 has 15 amino acids. Germline trimming cut 5 bases from V and 4 bases from J; bases unmatched to any gene: 8. Germline CDR1 is SGHNT and CDR2 is YENEEA. The DNA for the CDR3 is TGTGCCAGCAGCCAAACTAGCGTCCCTTACAATGAGCAGTTCTTC. It encodes CASSQTSVPYNEQFF.

The chain is built from TRBV2 and TRBJ2-2, with TRBD2 identical over 8 bases. The germline V gene has CDR1 SNHLY and CDR2 FYNNEI. With V trimmed by 4 bases and J by 8 bases, 3 bases remained unmatched. The CDR3 loop spans 13 amino acids. Here the CDR3 reads CASSGLAIGELFF. CDR3 DNA: TGTGCCAGCAGTGGACTAGCGATAGGGGAGCTGTTTTTT.